This TCR beta chain was sequenced in a study of PD-L1 blockade in urothelial cancer. About the research overall: Patients started atezolizumab in the mid-2010s, 1,200 mg intravenously every 3 weeks.

Time point reported: peripheral blood 6 weeks after treatment start. V lost 4 bases and J lost 2; bases outside the gene matches: 5. The CDR3 has 14 amino acids. The germline CDR1 and CDR2 sequences are MNHEY and SVGAGI. Produced via immunoSEQ multiplex PCR; TCRdb's table is partial and in-frame only. Of more than 90,000 clones in the sample, approximately 90% were seen once. This clone was seen a handful of times. Specimen: PBMCs, collected around atezolizumab (anti-PD-L1) treatment. The source is a man aged 60 to 75 with urothelial cancer. This chain connects TRBV6-5 to TRBJ2-7; 7 nucleotides line up with TRBD1. DNA for the CDR3: TGTGCCAGCAGTTTGGCAGGGGGAGCCTACGAGCAGTACTTC. It translates to CASSLAGGAYEQYF.